This T cell receptor (beta chain) originates from a study of early stage breast cancer tumors. In the study overall: Seven or eight ER+/PR+/HER2- tumors were invasive ductal; a few were invasive lobular.

Produced via immunoSEQ multiplex PCR; TCRdb's table is partial and in-frame only. Of more than 55,000 clones listed, around 80% are singletons. Notes on the study in general: Enriched TCRB sequences shared across patients were mostly commonly generated sequences. Tumors had about 2.5-fold higher T cell density and higher clonality than adjacent normal breast tissue.

Concerning this clone itself: Its antigen is as yet unknown.

This clonotype was sampled from a person aged 35-49 years with breast cancer. Sequenced input: blood.

The CDR3 nucleotides are TGCGCCAGCATAGGGCGGGAGGGCCTCACCGGGGAGCTGTTTTTT. Amino acid sequence: CASIGREGLTGELFF. This chain joins TRBV10-1 and TRBJ2-2; the match to TRBD2 covers 9 bases. Trimming cost V 7 bases and J 4 bases; bases outside gene matches: 7. This CDR3 comprises 15 residues. CDR1 and CDR2 (germline): WNHNN, SYGVQD (reference sequence).